The T cell receptor (beta chain) under discussion was sequenced for a study of a mutant IDH1 vaccine in newly diagnosed glioma. Study details: The sex distribution of treated patients was 62.5% male and about 38% female, with a mean age of around 43 years. Study-level results: There were vaccine-induced immune responses in roughly 95% of the patients. Apparently unrelated to pseudoprogression were changes in the top peripheral T cell clonotypes.

Germline V CDR1 and CDR2: SEHNR, FQNEAQ (reference sequence). This CDR3 is 16 amino acids long. The J segment lost 2 bases and the V segment lost 4 bases, leaving 6 bases of the junction unmatched. Time point defined: baseline, week 1 (first vaccination visit). Treatment indicated: pre-vaccination baseline after standard-of-care therapy. The method was immunoSEQ multiplex PCR; TCRdb's version includes in-frame clones alone and lacks a portion of them. The sample gives under 25,000 clones, 85% to 95% of which show up once; about 1.2% is in the top ten. Concerning this clone itself: Its antigen is still unknown.

The TCR comes from a man aged 40-50 years with glioma. This chain links TRBV7-9 with TRBJ2-5; 11 nucleotides align to TRBD2. The source material was PBMCs, sampled from a glioma patient treated with radiotherapy, temozolomide or both. This chain's CDR3 is CASSSQIAGGQETQYF. CDR3 in DNA: TGTGCCAGCAGCTCCCAAATAGCGGGAGGGCAAGAGACCCAGTACTTC.